These 10 T cell receptor beta chains originate from one sample sequenced in a study of cytomegalovirus exposure and HLA in healthy donors. Researchers ran the PCR with 60 Vbeta and 13 Jbeta primers. Profiling relied on immunoSEQ multiplex PCR, and the TCRdb table lists in-frame clones only, not all of them. The table includes under 200,000 clones, about four fifths detected once. Sequences were obtained from PBMCs. Receptors were obtained from a woman aged 18-35 years in good health and CMV-seronegative.

The CDR3 sequence is CASSLGLAGPDTQYF. The CDR3 nucleotides are TGTGCCAGCTCACTCGGACTAGCGGGACCAGATACGCAGTATTTT. This chain joins TRBV18 and TRBJ2-3, with 12 bases that match TRBD2. The V gene end was trimmed by 4 bases and the J gene end by 4 bases; junction bases not matched to a gene: 3. Germline CDR1 is KGHSH and CDR2 is LQKENI. The CDR3 runs to 15 residues.

DNA of the CDR3: TGTGCCAGCAGTTTCAACAGGGCTAGCGGGTCTCTTCAGTTCTTC. This codes for CASSFNRASGSLQFF. The chain uses TRBV28 and TRBJ2-1, with 8 bases that match TRBD2. Unmatched junction bases numbered 14, after V lost 3 bases and J lost 13 bases. This CDR3 contains 15 residues. Germline assignment: CDR1 MDHEN and CDR2 SYDVKM.

The chain combines TRBV27 with TRBJ2-3, with D possibly matching TRBD2 (7 bases). CDR3 length: 16 residues. Germline lookup yields CDR1 MNHEY and CDR2 SMNVEV (reference sequence). The V end was cut by 2 bases, the J end by 2 bases, with 14 bases between. CDR3 nucleotide sequence: TGTGCCAGCAGTTTACAGGGGACTACGGTCACAGATACGCAGTATTTT. It is translated as CASSLQGTTVTDTQYF.

The CDR3, as DNA: TGTGCCAGCAGCGGGGCTAGCGGGAGAGAGACCCAGTACTTC. Translated, it gives CASSGASGRETQYF. J is TRBJ2-5 and V is TRBV2; 10 bases line up with TRBD2. This CDR3 comprises 14 residues. Germline CDR1 reads SNHLY; CDR2 reads FYNNEI. V gave up 6 bases and J gave up 4 bases; unmatched junction bases: 5.

In its sample, this clone was seen once. The chain employs TRBV7-8 and TRBJ2-2, with TRBD2 matching 9 bases. This CDR3 is built from 17 residues. Trimming cost V 7 bases and J 3 bases; bases outside gene matches: 12. The germline CDR1 and CDR2 sequences are SGHVS and FQNEAQ. The CDR3 loop is CASTLPGGRAYTGELFF. DNA for the CDR3: TGTGCCAGCACCCTTCCTGGCGGGAGGGCCTACACCGGGGAGCTGTTTTTT.

The V and J genes are TRBV30 and TRBJ1-1; the D gene is possibly TRBD1 (6 bases). The V end was cut by 4 bases, the J end by 4 bases, with 19 bases between. This CDR3 is 15 amino acids long. Germline CDR1 reads GTSNPN; CDR2 reads SVGIG (reference sequence). CDR3: CAWTPLQGRSTEAFF. The DNA of the CDR3 is TGTGCCTGGACCCCCTTACAGGGACGTAGCACTGAAGCTTTCTTT. Combining the CDR3 with reference TRBV30 and TRBJ1-1 gives the whole variable domain SQTIHQWPATLVQPVGSPLSLECTVEGTSNPNLYWYRQAAGRGLQLLFYSVGIGQISSEVPQNLSASRPQDRQFILSSKKLLLSDSGFYLCAWTPLQGRSTEAFFGQGTRLTVV.

The chain carries TRBV5-6 and TRBJ2-5; 7 nucleotides align to TRBD1. The CDR3 has 14 residues. Germline V lookup: CDR1 SGHDT, CDR2 YYEEEE. V lost 3 bases and J lost 0; bases outside the gene matches: 2. The CDR3 DNA follows: TGTGCCAGCAGCTCGACAGGGTACCAAGAGACCCAGTACTTC. It codes for CASSSTGYQETQYF.

The chain uses TRBV21-1 and TRBJ2-7; the D segment call TRBD2 is taken from the table without a DNA check. TRBV21-1 is given as a pseudogene. There are 13 residues in the CDR3. As DNA, the CDR3 is TGTGCCAGCCCCCCGGCGGGACCCTACGAGCAGTACGTC. Its translation is CASPPAGPYEQYV.

On this clone itself: A junction boundary mismatches the germline segment, possibly from a read error. The sample carries other DNA sequences with the same CDR3. The gene calls are TRBV19 and TRBJ2-1; 9 nucleotides align to TRBD1. Germline CDR1 and CDR2: LNHDA and SQIVND (reference sequence). CDR3 length: 13 amino acids. The CDR3 spells CARGQGEDNEQFF. CDR3 in DNA: TGTGCCAGGGGACAGGGTGAAGACAATGAACAGTTCTTC. The variable domain in full, completed from reference TRBV19 and TRBJ2-1, reads DGGITQSPKYLFRKEGQNVTLSCEQNLNHDAMYWYRQDPGQGLRLIYYSQIVNDFQKGDIAEGYSVSREKKESFPLTVTSAQKNPTAFYLCARGQGEDNEQFFGPGTRLTVL.

The chain is built from TRBV5-8 and TRBJ2-3; possibly TRBD2 for D (6 bases). Per the germline V gene, CDR1 is SGHTS and CDR2 is YDEGEE. V was clipped by 2 bases and J by 8 bases, with 12 bases between them. CDR3 length equals 13 residues. CDR3 residues: CASSLRGGSTQYF. The DNA of the CDR3 is TGTGCCAGCAGCTTAAGGGGAGGTAGTACGCAGTATTTT. The full variable domain, completed using reference TRBV5-8 and TRBJ2-3, is EAGVTQSPTHLIKTRGQQATLRCSPISGHTSVYWYQQALGLGLQFLLWYDEGEERNRGNFPPRFSGRQFPNYSSELNVNALELEDSALYLCASSLRGGSTQYFGPGTRLTVL.